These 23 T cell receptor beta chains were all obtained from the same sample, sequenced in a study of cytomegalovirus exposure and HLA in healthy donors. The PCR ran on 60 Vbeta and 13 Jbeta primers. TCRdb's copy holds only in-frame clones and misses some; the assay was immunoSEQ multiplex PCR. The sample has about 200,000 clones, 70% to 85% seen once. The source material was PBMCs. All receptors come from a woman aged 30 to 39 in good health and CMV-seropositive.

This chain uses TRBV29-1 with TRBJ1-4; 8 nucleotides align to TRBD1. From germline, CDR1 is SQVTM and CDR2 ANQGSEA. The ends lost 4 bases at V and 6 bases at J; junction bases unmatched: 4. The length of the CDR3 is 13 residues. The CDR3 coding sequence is TGCAGCGTTGCCAGGGGGCAAGATGAAAAACTGTTTTTT. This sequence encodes CSVARGQDEKLFF.

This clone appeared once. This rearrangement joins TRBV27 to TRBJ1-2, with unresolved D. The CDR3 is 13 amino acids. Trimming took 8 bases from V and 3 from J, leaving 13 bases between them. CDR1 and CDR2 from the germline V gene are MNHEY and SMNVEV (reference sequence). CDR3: CASPQVGDYGYTF. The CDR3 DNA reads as TGTGCCAGCCCACAAGTCGGGGACTATGGCTACACCTTC.

This CDR3 is CASRGAGDWHF. The DNA for the CDR3 is TGCGCCAGCAGGGGGGCGGGGGATTGGCATTTT. The chain joins TRBV5-1 to TRBJ1-5, with D possibly being TRBD1 (6 bases). This CDR3 is built from 11 residues. Germline V gives CDR1 SGHRS, CDR2 YFSETQ. Trimming pared 5 bases from V and 15 bases from J, leaving 15 bases between.

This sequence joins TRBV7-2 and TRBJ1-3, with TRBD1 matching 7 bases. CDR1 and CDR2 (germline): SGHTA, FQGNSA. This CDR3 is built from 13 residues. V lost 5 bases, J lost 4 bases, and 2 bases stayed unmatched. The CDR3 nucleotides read TGTGCCAGCAGCGAGGACAGGGGAAACACCATATATTTT. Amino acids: CASSEDRGNTIYF.

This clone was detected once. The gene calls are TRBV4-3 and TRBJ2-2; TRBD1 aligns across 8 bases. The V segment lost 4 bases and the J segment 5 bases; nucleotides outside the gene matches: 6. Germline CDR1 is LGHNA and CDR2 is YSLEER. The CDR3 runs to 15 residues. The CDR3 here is CASSPTTGDTGELFF. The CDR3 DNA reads TGCGCCAGCAGCCCGACGACAGGGGATACCGGGGAGCTGTTTTTT.

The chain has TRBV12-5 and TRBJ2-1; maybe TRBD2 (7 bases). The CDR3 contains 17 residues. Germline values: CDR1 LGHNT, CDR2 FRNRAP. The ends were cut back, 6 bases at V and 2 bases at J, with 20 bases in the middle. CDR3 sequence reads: CASGPEKGGSAYNEQFF. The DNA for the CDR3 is TGTGCTAGTGGCCCCGAGAAGGGGGGGTCGGCCTACAATGAGCAGTTCTTC.

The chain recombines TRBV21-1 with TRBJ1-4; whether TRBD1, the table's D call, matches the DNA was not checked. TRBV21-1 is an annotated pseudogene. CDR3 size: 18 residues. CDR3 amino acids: CASSKALFPRAVGEKLFF. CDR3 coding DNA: TGTGCCAGCAGCAAAGCGCTTTTTCCCAGGGCGGTGGGTGAAAAACTGTTTTTT.

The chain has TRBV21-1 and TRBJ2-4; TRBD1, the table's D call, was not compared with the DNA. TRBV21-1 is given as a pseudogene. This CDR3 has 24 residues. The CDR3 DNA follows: TGTGCCAGCAGCAGATCTCCCGGGACAGAGGATACCATGACCCAGACCCTAGCCAAAAACATTCAGTACTTC. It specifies CASSRSPGTEDTMTQTLAKNIQYF.

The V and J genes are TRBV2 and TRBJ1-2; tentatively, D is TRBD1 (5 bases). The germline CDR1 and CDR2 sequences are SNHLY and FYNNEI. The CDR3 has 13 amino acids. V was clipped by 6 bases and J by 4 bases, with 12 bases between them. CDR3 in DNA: TGTGCCAGCAGCCTTATGGGGGGCTATGGCTACACCTTC. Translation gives CASSLMGGYGYTF.

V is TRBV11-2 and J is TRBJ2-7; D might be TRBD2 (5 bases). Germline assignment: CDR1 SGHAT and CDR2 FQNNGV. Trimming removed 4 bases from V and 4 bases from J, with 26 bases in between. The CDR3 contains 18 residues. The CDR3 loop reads CASSSTSRASTGLYEQYF. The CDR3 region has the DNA TGTGCCAGCAGCTCAACCTCGCGGGCCTCGACGGGATTGTACGAGCAGTACTTC.

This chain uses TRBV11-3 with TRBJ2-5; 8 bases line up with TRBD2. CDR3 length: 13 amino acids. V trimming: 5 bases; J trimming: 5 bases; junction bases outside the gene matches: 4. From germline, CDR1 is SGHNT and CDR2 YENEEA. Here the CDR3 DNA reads TGTGCCAGCAGCCCTAGACTAGCGGAGACCCAGTACTTC. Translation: CASSPRLAETQYF.

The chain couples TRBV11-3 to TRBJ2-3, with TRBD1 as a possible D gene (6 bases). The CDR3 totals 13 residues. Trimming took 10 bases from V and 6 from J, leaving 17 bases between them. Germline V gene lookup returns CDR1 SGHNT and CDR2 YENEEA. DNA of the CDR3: TGTGCCACTAGGACAGACTCCTCGGATACGCAGTATTTT. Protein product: CATRTDSSDTQYF.

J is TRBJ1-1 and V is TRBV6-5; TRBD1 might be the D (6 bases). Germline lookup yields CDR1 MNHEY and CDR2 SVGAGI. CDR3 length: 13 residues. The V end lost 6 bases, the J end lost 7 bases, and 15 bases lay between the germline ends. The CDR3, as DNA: TGTGCCAGCAGACTTCGGACAGTTCATGAAGCTTTCTTT. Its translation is CASRLRTVHEAFF.

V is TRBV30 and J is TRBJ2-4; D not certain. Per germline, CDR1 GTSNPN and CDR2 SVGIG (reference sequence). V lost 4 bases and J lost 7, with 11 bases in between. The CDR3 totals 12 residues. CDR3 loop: CAWNLSPNIQYF. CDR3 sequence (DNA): TGTGCCTGGAATCTCTCCCCGAACATTCAGTACTTC.

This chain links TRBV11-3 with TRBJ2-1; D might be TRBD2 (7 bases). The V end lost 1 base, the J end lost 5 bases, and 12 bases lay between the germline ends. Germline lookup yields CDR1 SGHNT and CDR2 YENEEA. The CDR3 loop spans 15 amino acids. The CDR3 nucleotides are TGTGCCAGCAGCTTAGCGGCGGGGGCGGACAATGAGCAGTTCTTC. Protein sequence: CASSLAAGADNEQFF.

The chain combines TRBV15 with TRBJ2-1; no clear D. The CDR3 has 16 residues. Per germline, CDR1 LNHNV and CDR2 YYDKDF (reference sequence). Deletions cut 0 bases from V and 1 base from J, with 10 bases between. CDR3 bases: TGTGCCACCAGCAGAGAGGTCGACTCTTCCTACAATGAGCAGTTCTTC. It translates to CATSREVDSSYNEQFF.

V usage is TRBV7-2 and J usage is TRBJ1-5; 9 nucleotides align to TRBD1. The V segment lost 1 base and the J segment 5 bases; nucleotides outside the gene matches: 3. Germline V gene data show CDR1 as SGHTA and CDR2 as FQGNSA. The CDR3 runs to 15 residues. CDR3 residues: CASSLGGQGHQPQHF. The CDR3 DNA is TGTGCCAGCAGCTTAGGGGGACAGGGCCATCAGCCCCAGCATTTT.

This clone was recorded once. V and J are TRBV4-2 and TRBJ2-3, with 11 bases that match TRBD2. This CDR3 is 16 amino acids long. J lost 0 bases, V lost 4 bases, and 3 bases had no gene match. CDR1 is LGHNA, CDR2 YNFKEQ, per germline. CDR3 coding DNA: TGTGCCAGCAGCCCCCGACTAGCGGGGAGCACAGATACGCAGTATTTT. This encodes CASSPRLAGSTDTQYF.

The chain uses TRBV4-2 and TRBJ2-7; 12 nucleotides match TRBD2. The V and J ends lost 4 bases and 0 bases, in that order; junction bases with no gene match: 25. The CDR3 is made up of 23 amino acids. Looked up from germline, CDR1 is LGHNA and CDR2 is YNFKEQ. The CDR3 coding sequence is TGTGCCAGCAGCCCCAGGCGGCTAGCGGGAGGGCCGGGGGATCCCACTAGCTCCTACGAGCAGTACTTC. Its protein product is CASSPRRLAGGPGDPTSSYEQYF.

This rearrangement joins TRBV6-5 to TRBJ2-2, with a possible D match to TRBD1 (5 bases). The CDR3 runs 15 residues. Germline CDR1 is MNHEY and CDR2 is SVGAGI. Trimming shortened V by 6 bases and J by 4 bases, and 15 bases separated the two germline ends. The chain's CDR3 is CASRGSQGGTGELFF. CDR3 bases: TGTGCCAGCAGAGGTTCCCAGGGCGGCACCGGGGAGCTGTTTTTT.

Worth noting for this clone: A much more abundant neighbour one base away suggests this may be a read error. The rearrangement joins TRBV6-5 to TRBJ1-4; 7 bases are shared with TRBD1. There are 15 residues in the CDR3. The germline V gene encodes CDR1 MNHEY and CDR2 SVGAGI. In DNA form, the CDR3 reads TGTGCCGGCAGTTACTCCGGGACAGATTACCGCCTCCTGTTTTTT. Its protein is CAGSYSGTDYRLLFF.

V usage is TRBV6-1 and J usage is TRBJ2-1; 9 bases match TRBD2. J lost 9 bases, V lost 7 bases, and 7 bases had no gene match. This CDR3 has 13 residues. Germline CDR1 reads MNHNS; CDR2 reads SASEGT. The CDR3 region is CASNSGGSVEQFF. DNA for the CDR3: TGTGCCAGCAATAGCGGGGGTAGCGTTGAGCAGTTCTTC.

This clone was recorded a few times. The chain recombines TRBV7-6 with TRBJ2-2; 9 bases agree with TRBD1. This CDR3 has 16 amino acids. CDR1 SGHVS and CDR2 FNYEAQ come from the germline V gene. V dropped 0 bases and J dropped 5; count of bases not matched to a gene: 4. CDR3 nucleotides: TGTGCCAGCAGCTTAGCATACAGGGGGCGAACCGGGGAGCTGTTTTTT. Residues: CASSLAYRGRTGELFF.